This record covers a single T cell receptor (beta chain). This table comes from immunoSEQ multiplex PCR, and its TCRdb copy is limited to in-frame clones, with some not included. The data show over 2,500 clones, around four fifths seen once. The length of the CDR3 is 15 residues. V was shortened by 0 bases and J by 4 bases, with 13 bases between the two germline ends. Germline CDR1 and CDR2: LGHNA and YNFKEQ. The data are from a study of immune evolution from preneoplasia to lung adenocarcinoma. The overall study: HLA loss of heterozygosity: about 7% AIS, about 15% MIA, roughly 30% ADC, none AAH.

Sequencing was carried out using FFPE invasive lung adenocarcinoma tissue. The chain is built from TRBV4-2 and TRBJ2-7; D unclear. This receptor was obtained from a person aged 70 to 80 with invasive lung adenocarcinoma. CDR3 bases: TGTGCCAGCAGCCAAGATGGATCGGTAAATTACGAGCAGTACTTC. Protein product: CASSQDGSVNYEQYF.